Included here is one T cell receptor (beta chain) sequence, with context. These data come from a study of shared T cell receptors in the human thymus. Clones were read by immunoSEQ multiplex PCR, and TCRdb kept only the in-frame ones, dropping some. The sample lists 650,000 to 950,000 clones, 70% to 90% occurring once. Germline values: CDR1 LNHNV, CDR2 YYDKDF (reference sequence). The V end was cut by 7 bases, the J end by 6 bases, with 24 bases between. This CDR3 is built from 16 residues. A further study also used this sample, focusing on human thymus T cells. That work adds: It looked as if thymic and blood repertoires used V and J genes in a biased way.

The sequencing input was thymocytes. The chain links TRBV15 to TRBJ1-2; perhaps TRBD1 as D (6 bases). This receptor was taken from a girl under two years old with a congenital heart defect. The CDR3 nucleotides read TGTGCCACCAATCTAAAAAGAAAAACAGGGACGGATGGCTACACCTTC. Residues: CATNLKRKTGTDGYTF. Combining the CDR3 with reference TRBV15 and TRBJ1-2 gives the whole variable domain DAMVIQNPRYQVTQFGKPVTLSCSQTLNHNVMYWYQQKSSQAPKLLFHYYDKDFNNEADTPDNFQSRRPNTSFCFLDIRSPGLGDTAMYLCATNLKRKTGTDGYTFGSGTRLTVV.